Below are 13 T cell receptor beta chains sequenced from a single sample in a study of blood T cell repertoires in COVID-19. Only in-frame clones appear in the TCRdb table, and some are missing; sequencing was by immunoSEQ multiplex PCR. Altogether some 200,000 clones are present, 80% to 90% being singletons, with the ten largest covering under 11%. Material: peripheral blood. These receptors all stem from a woman at least 80 years old with acute or convalescent COVID-19.

DNA of the CDR3: TGTGCCAGCATTGGGGAGGACGAGCAGTACTTC. It codes for CASIGEDEQYF. The chain is built from TRBV6-5 and TRBJ2-7; weak D call: TRBD2 (6 bases). Germline assignment: CDR1 MNHEY and CDR2 SVGAGI. This CDR3 contains 11 residues. The ends were cut back, 7 bases at V and 5 bases at J, with 9 bases in the middle.

The chain combines TRBV5-1 with TRBJ2-1, with 8 bases matching TRBD2. The junction had 7 bases not matched to a gene; V was cut back by 0 bases and J by 8 bases. Germline values: CDR1 SGHRS, CDR2 YFSETQ. This CDR3 contains 15 residues. CDR3 nucleotide sequence: TGCGCCAGCAGCTTGGTGACTAGCGATCGAGATGAGCAGTTCTTC. This translates into CASSLVTSDRDEQFF.

The chain joins TRBV30 to TRBJ1-5, with D unresolved. The CDR3 has 13 amino acids. V lost 7 bases and J lost 3, with 13 bases in between. Germline V gene data show CDR1 as GTSNPN and CDR2 as SVGIG (reference sequence). The CDR3 DNA sequence: TGTGCCTCGACTGGAAATTCCAATCAGCCCCAGCATTTT. Translation: CASTGNSNQPQHF. Based on the CDR3 plus reference TRBV30 and TRBJ1-5, the full variable domain is SQTIHQWPATLVQPVGSPLSLECTVEGTSNPNLYWYRQAAGRGLQLLFYSVGIGQISSEVPQNLSASRPQDRQFILSSKKLLLSDSGFYLCASTGNSNQPQHFGDGTRLSIL.

This chain uses TRBV11-3 with TRBJ2-5; D might be TRBD1 (5 bases). The germline V gene has CDR1 SGHNT and CDR2 YENEEA. The CDR3 extends over 16 amino acids. The V end was cut by 0 bases, the J end by 2 bases, with 13 bases between. In DNA, the CDR3 is TGTGCCAGCAGCTTAGATCGGGCAGGGTGGCAAGAGACCCAGTACTTC. Protein: CASSLDRAGWQETQYF.

J is TRBJ2-2 and V is TRBV7-9, with unresolved D. Germline-derived CDR1 and CDR2 are SEHNR and FQNEAQ (reference sequence). The ends were cut back, 5 bases at V and 6 bases at J, with 10 bases in the middle. The CDR3 sequence is 13 residues long. The CDR3 here is CASSPTASGELFF. In nucleotides, the CDR3 is TGTGCCAGCAGCCCCACAGCTTCCGGGGAGCTGTTTTTT.

This clone was recorded once. The chain carries TRBV3-1 (or the pseudogene TRBV3-2) and TRBJ1-3; no clear D. V lost 4 bases and J 5 bases, leaving 21 bases between the germline ends. This CDR3 spans 17 amino acids. Germline V gene lookup returns CDR1 LGHDT and CDR2 YNNKEL (reference sequence). The CDR3 DNA is TGTGCCAGCAGCCGCGCCGATCGGACGGGATTAAGAAACACCATATATTTT. It yields the protein CASSRADRTGLRNTIYF.

The rearrangement links TRBV29-1 to TRBJ2-1; 12 bases line up with TRBD2. Germline V gene sequence: CDR1 SQVTM, CDR2 ANQGSEA. The V gene end was trimmed by 7 bases and the J gene end by 7 bases; junction bases not matched to a gene: 5. CDR3 size: 13 residues. Written as DNA, the CDR3 is TGCAGCGGTGGAACTAGCGGGAGGAATGAGCAGTTCTTC. This gives the protein CSGGTSGRNEQFF.

The chain has TRBV11-2 and TRBJ2-7, with a weak D call TRBD1 (5 bases). V was trimmed by 1 base and J by 6 bases, leaving 16 bases between them. Germline CDR1 is SGHAT and CDR2 is FQNNGV. This CDR3 region has 15 residues. The DNA for the CDR3 is TGTGCCAGCAGCTTAGTTGCCCAGTACCAGGGCGAGCAGTACTTC. This sequence encodes CASSLVAQYQGEQYF.

V usage is TRBV10-3 and J usage is TRBJ1-3, with 8 bases aligning to TRBD1. V lost 3 bases to trimming and J lost 2 bases; unmatched junction nucleotides: 3. CDR3 size: 15 residues. Germline CDR1 is ENHRY and CDR2 is SYGVKD. CDR3 DNA sequence: TGTGCCATCAGTGAATGGACAGGGACTGGAAACACCATATATTTT. Translated: CAISEWTGTGNTIYF.

The chain couples TRBV10-1 to TRBJ1-1, with TRBD1 as a possible D gene (5 bases). The V gene lost 5 bases and the J gene lost 4 bases, with 17 bases spanning the gap. CDR3 size: 15 residues. Per germline, CDR1 WNHNN and CDR2 SYGVQD (reference sequence). The CDR3 DNA reads as TGCGCCAGCAGTATCACCCGGGACTTGGGCACTGAAGCTTTCTTT. Encoded protein: CASSITRDLGTEAFF.

V and J are TRBV7-8 and TRBJ2-3, with D possibly matching TRBD1 (6 bases). Germline V CDR1 and CDR2: SGHVS, FQNEAQ. CDR3 length equals 15 residues. The germline V and J ends were trimmed by 4 bases and 2 bases, with 13 bases remaining between them. The CDR3, as DNA: TGTGCCAGCAGCTCGAAAACAGGGAACACAGATACGCAGTATTTT. It is translated as CASSSKTGNTDTQYF.

For the CDR3, the DNA is TGCGCCAGCAGCTTGCAACCCGGGACGGCTGGAGGGGGGGCCAACGTCCTGACTTTC. Encoded protein: CASSLQPGTAGGGANVLTF. J is TRBJ2-6 and V is TRBV5-1; tentative D call: TRBD2 (6 bases). The V end lost 1 base, the J end lost 4 bases, and 21 bases lay between the germline ends. Germline V gene data show CDR1 as SGHRS and CDR2 as YFSETQ. The CDR3 is 19 amino acids.

The CDR3 DNA is TGTGCCACCAGTGACCCGACTAGCGGGGGAACAGAGACCCAGTACTTC. Protein sequence: CATSDPTSGGTETQYF. The chain couples TRBV24-1 to TRBJ2-5, with 12 bases identical to TRBD2. The CDR3 extends over 16 amino acids. The V gene's germline CDR1 is KGHDR and CDR2 SFDVKD. Germline trimming cut 4 bases from V and 4 bases from J; bases unmatched to any gene: 6.